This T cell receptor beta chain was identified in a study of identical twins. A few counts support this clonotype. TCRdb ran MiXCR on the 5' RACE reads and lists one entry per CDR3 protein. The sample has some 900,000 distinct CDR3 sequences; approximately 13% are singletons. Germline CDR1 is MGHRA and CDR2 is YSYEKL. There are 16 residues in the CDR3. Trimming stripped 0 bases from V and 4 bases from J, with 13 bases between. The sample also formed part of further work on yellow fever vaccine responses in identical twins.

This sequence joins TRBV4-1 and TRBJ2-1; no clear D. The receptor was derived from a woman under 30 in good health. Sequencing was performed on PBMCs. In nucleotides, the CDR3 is TGCGCCAGCAGCCAAGACCGGCCCAGCCCATACAATGAGCAGTTCTTC. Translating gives CASSQDRPSPYNEQFF.